This T cell receptor (beta chain) was sequenced during a study of a mutant IDH1 vaccine in newly diagnosed glioma. Across the study: Treated patients had a mean age of about 44 years and a sex split that was around 60% male and 37.5% female. V12 took place at week 35, and V13 at week 47. The earlier regimen, radiotherapy, temozolomide, or both, was most often both.

Indicated time point: week 47, end of study. Vaccination used 300 ug of mutant IDH1 20-mer peptide per dose, with topical imiquimod. Trimming cost V 2 bases and J 2 bases, with 16 bases left between them. CDR1 and CDR2 from the germline V gene are KGHSH and LQKENI. The CDR3 covers 17 residues. With regard to this clone: The target antigen is unknown.

Profiling relied on immunoSEQ multiplex PCR, and the TCRdb table lists in-frame clones only, not all of them. The sample yields over 45,000 clones, roughly 80% seen once. The material was PBMCs, obtained from a glioma patient whose treatment included an IDH1 peptide vaccine. This rearrangement joins TRBV18 to TRBJ1-5; D uncertain. This clonotype was sampled from a man between 50 and 59 years old with glioma. The CDR3 nucleotides read TGTGCCAGCTCACCAGAGGAACGGAGGGTGCGCAATCAGCCCCAGCATTTT. Encoded protein: CASSPEERRVRNQPQHF. Complete variable domain (other parts from reference TRBV18 and TRBJ1-5): NAGVMQNPRHLVRRRGQEARLRCSPMKGHSHVYWYRQLPEEGLKFMVYLQKENIIDESGMPKERFSAEFPKEGPSILRIQQVVRGDSAAYFCASSPEERRVRNQPQHFGDGTRLSIL.